The 22 T cell receptor beta chains in this list originate from one sample, sequenced in a study of blood T cells in healthy people across ages. A second PCR, run for roughly 7 to 11 cycles, used a sample-barcoded 5' primer plus a J-beta primer mix. TCRdb reprocessed the 5' RACE reads via MiXCR and lists one record per CDR3 protein. Altogether approximately 670,000 distinct CDR3 sequences are present, 35% to 50% being singletons, with the ten largest covering about 32%. The material sequenced was blood. The receptors here all came from a man of 80 years or more in good health.

The rearrangement uses TRBV7-2 and TRBJ2-2; D ambiguous. This CDR3 spans 14 amino acids. The V gene lost 7 bases and the J gene lost 1 base, with 10 bases spanning the gap. Germline values: CDR1 SGHTA, CDR2 FQGNSA. The CDR3 DNA is TGTGCCAGCACCGCTTACGTGAACACCGGGGAGCTGTTTTTT. Its translation is CASTAYVNTGELFF.

The V gene is TRBV12-3 or TRBV12-4, the J gene TRBJ1-1; D ambiguous. V dropped 4 bases and J dropped 1 base, with 10 bases sitting between them. There are 14 residues in the CDR3. CDR3: CASSSRHENTEAFF. The CDR3 nucleotides are TGTGCCAGCAGTTCTCGACATGAGAACACTGAAGCTTTCTTT.

This chain connects TRBV20-1 to TRBJ2-7; D remains ambiguous. This CDR3 has 14 residues. Germline V gene lookup returns CDR1 DFQATT and CDR2 SNEGSKA (reference sequence). Trimming removed 3 bases from V and 0 bases from J, with 12 bases in between. The CDR3: CSASLLVGSYEQYF. CDR3 sequence (DNA): TGCAGTGCTAGTCTGCTAGTAGGCTCCTACGAGCAGTACTTC.

The rearrangement links TRBV29-1 to TRBJ2-3, with 9 bases fitting TRBD2. Germline loops: CDR1 SQVTM, CDR2 ANQGSEA. CDR3 length: 14 amino acids. V was clipped by 5 bases and J by 6 bases; unmatched bases: 9. In DNA, the CDR3 is TGCAGCGTTTTACTGGGACTAGCATCCGATACGCAGTATTTT. It specifies CSVLLGLASDTQYF.

In this sample, this clonotype turned up once. The J gene is TRBJ2-4, the V gene TRBV27, with TRBD2 matching 11 bases. From germline, CDR1 is MNHEY and CDR2 SMNVEV (reference sequence). The CDR3 has 18 residues. V gave up 3 bases and J gave up 13 bases; unmatched junction bases: 20. CDR3 in amino acids: CASSFGLAGGLTLYAQYF. In DNA form, the CDR3 reads TGTGCCAGCAGTTTTGGGCTAGCGGGAGGTCTAACCCTGTACGCGCAGTACTTC.

This chain uses TRBV27 with TRBJ2-7; 8 bases map to TRBD1. CDR3 length: 17 amino acids. Germline V CDR1 and CDR2: MNHEY, SMNVEV (reference sequence). With 5 bases clipped from V and 0 bases from J, the junction kept 12 bases outside the gene matches. The CDR3 bases are TGTGCCAGCAGTCCGACAGGGGACTGGCCAAGCTCCTACGAGCAGTACTTC. It is translated as CASSPTGDWPSSYEQYF.

The V gene is TRBV6-1, the J gene TRBJ2-5, with D tentatively TRBD2 (5 bases). The CDR3 contains 14 residues. The V end lost 7 bases, the J end lost 4 bases, and 16 bases lay between the germline ends. Germline CDR1 and CDR2: MNHNS and SASEGT. This CDR3 is CASNPLAGGETQYF. The CDR3 nucleotides read TGTGCCAGCAACCCTCTAGCTGGTGGAGAGACCCAGTACTTC.

The chain has TRBV3-1 and TRBJ1-2; 7 bases align to TRBD1. Per germline, CDR1 LGHDT and CDR2 YNNKEL (reference sequence). The junction had 9 bases not matched to a gene; V was cut back by 4 bases and J by 4 bases. This CDR3 is 15 amino acids long. The CDR3 DNA reads as TGTGCCAGCAGCCCGCATGGACAGGAATCCTATGGCTACACCTTC. Protein sequence: CASSPHGQESYGYTF.

The genes are TRBV20-1 and TRBJ2-1; perhaps TRBD2 as D (5 bases). V was shortened by 1 base and J by 9 bases, with 7 bases between the two germline ends. CDR1 DFQATT and CDR2 SNEGSKA come from the germline V gene (reference sequence). The CDR3 is 11 residues long. This chain's CDR3 is CSARVGSEQFF. CDR3 DNA: TGCAGTGCTAGAGTAGGGAGTGAGCAGTTCTTC.

The chain carries TRBV4-3 and TRBJ2-3; either TRBD1 or TRBD2 may fit D (5 bases each). V lost 4 bases to trimming and J lost 4 bases, with 12 bases between them. This CDR3 comprises 14 residues. CDR1 and CDR2 (germline): LGHNA, YSLEER. The CDR3 sequence: CASSLQGPPDTQYF. Here the CDR3 DNA reads TGCGCCAGCAGCCTCCAGGGACCGCCAGATACGCAGTATTTT.

In its sample, this clonotype was seen once. The chain couples TRBV13 to TRBJ2-6; 7 positions agree with TRBD1. V lost 1 base and J lost 2; bases outside the gene matches: 8. Germline values: CDR1 PRHDT, CDR2 FYEKMQ (reference sequence). This CDR3 region has 18 residues. CDR3 nucleotide sequence: TGTGCCAGCAGCTTAGTGGGGACAGTGACAGCTGGGGCCAACGTCCTGACTTTC. Translated, it gives CASSLVGTVTAGANVLTF.

The chain has TRBV7-6 and TRBJ2-7, with D perhaps TRBD1 or TRBD2 (5 bases each). Per the germline V gene, CDR1 is SGHVS and CDR2 is FNYEAQ. This CDR3 has 15 amino acids. Trimming left V 6 bases short and J 1 base short, with 16 bases between. This chain's CDR3 is CASSFRDQGSYEQYF. DNA of the CDR3: TGTGCCAGCAGTTTCCGGGACCAAGGGTCCTACGAGCAGTACTTC.

The chain links TRBV11-2 to TRBJ2-7; 11 bases agree with TRBD1. The CDR3 has 18 amino acids. Trimming removed 1 base from V and 6 bases from J; junction bases left unmatched: 14. Germline V gene lookup returns CDR1 SGHAT and CDR2 FQNNGV. The CDR3 sequence: CASSLVLGTGGVLGEQYF. CDR3 bases: TGTGCCAGCAGCTTAGTTTTGGGGACAGGGGGAGTCCTTGGCGAGCAGTACTTC.

V is TRBV20-1 and J is TRBJ2-2; a weak D match, TRBD2 (5 bases). The CDR3 is 14 residues long. The germline gives CDR1 DFQATT, CDR2 SNEGSKA (reference sequence). V lost 3 bases, J lost 0 bases, and 8 bases lay in between. The CDR3 region has the DNA TGCAGTGCTAGGGGCGGGTCGAACACCGGGGAGCTGTTTTTT. Translated: CSARGGSNTGELFF.

The chain employs TRBV6-2 or TRBV6-3 and TRBJ2-3, with 9 bases lining up with TRBD2. The CDR3 has 13 residues. The germline V gene has CDR1 MNHEY and CDR2 SVGEGT. Germline trimming cut 3 bases from V and 10 bases from J; bases unmatched to any gene: 5. CDR3 region: CASSYSSGIAQYF. The CDR3 DNA reads TGTGCCAGCAGTTATTCTAGCGGGATAGCGCAGTATTTT.

This clonotype was detected a few times. Written as DNA, the CDR3 is TGTGCCAGTAGTTCGCCGGGGACAGGGAAGGGAAGTGAGCAGTTCTTC. Translating it yields CASSSPGTGKGSEQFF. The chain couples TRBV19 to TRBJ2-1, with 9 bases that match TRBD1. Trimming at V came to 5 bases and at J to 9 bases, leaving 14 bases not matched to a gene. This CDR3 comprises 16 residues. The germline V gene has CDR1 LNHDA and CDR2 SQIVND (reference sequence).

This clonotype was detected ten times or more. The V gene is TRBV6-5, the J gene TRBJ1-2, with unresolved D. Germline CDR1 and CDR2: MNHEY and SVGAGI. The CDR3 is made up of 15 amino acids. V lost 0 bases and J 2 bases, leaving 10 bases between the germline ends. The DNA of the CDR3 is TGTGCCAGCAGTTACTCTCTCAGCAAAAACTATGGCTACACCTTC. Translating it yields CASSYSLSKNYGYTF.

This clonotype occurred a few times. The chain couples TRBV7-2 to TRBJ2-7; 12 positions match TRBD2. Germline trimming cut 1 base from V and 6 bases from J; bases unmatched to any gene: 4. Germline assignment: CDR1 SGHTA and CDR2 FQGNSA. The CDR3 contains 15 residues. The CDR3 DNA is TGTGCCAGCAGCTTAGAGCTAGCGGGAGGGCGCGAGCAGTACTTC. Protein sequence: CASSLELAGGREQYF.

J is TRBJ1-2 and V is TRBV6-1; maybe TRBD1 (5 bases). The CDR3 totals 15 residues. The germline V and J ends were trimmed by 3 bases and 6 bases, with 17 bases remaining between them. Germline V gene data show CDR1 as MNHNS and CDR2 as SASEGT. CDR3 nucleotides: TGTGCCAGCAGTGACCTAGCGGGACGGCAGAATGGCTACACCTTC. This gives the protein CASSDLAGRQNGYTF.

The chain joins TRBV4-3 to TRBJ2-1; possibly TRBD2 for D (6 bases). CDR3 length: 17 residues. V lost 0 bases and J lost 3, with 15 bases in between. Germline loops: CDR1 LGHNA, CDR2 YSLEER. The CDR3 DNA sequence: TGCGCCAGCAGCCAAGAAAGGAGGGCGGCCAACTACAATGAGCAGTTCTTC. It encodes CASSQERRAANYNEQFF.

This clonotype was seen more than once but under ten times. The chain couples TRBV7-2 to TRBJ2-5, with unresolved D. V dropped 1 base and J dropped 4 bases, with 13 bases sitting between them. Germline CDR1 and CDR2: SGHTA and FQGNSA. CDR3 size: 15 residues. The CDR3 loop reads CASSLVSKGGETQYF. For the CDR3, the DNA is TGTGCCAGCAGCTTAGTATCCAAGGGCGGAGAGACCCAGTACTTC. The entire variable domain, with the rest obtained from reference TRBV7-2 and TRBJ2-5, is as follows: GAGVSQSPSNKVTEKGKDVELRCDPISGHTALYWYRQSLGQGLEFLIYFQGNSAPDKSGLPSDRFSAERTGGSVSTLTIQRTQQEDSAVYLCASSLVSKGGETQYFGPGTRLLVL.

This clonotype was counted a few times. The rearrangement joins TRBV6-2 or TRBV6-3 to TRBJ1-2; D gene unclear. Germline loops: CDR1 MNHEY, CDR2 SVGEGT. Trimming cost V 2 bases and J 7 bases, with 14 bases left between them. CDR3 size: 14 residues. CDR3 coding DNA: TGTGCCAGCAGTTACCCAGCTGCCTCGGTTGGCTACACCTTC. It yields the protein CASSYPAASVGYTF.